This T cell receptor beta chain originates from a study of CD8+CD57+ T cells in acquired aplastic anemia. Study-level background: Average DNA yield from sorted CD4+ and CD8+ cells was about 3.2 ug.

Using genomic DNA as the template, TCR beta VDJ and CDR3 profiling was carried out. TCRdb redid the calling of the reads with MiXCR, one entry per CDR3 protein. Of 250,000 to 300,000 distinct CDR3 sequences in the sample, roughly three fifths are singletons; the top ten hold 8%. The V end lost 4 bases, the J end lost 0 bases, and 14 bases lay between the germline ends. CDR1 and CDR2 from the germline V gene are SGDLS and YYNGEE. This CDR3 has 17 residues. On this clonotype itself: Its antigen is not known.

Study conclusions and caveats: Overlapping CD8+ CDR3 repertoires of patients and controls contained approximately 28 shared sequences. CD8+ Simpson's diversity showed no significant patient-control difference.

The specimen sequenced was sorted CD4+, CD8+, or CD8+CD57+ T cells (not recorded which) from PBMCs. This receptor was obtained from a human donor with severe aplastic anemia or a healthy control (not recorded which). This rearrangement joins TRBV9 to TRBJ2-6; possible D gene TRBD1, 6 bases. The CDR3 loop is CASSQDKGVSGANVLTF. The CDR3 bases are TGTGCCAGCAGCCAAGATAAGGGGGTCTCTGGGGCCAACGTCCTGACTTTC.